This T cell receptor (beta chain) comes out of a study of immune heterogeneity within non-small cell lung tumors. Template material for each sample was 500 to 650 ng of bulk tumor genomic DNA. From each primary tumor, several far-apart biopsies were obtained during surgery. Patients went through curative surgery, and their non-small cell lung cancer was untreated and newly diagnosed. Donation came from patients with newly diagnosed non-small cell lung cancer who were having surgery with curative intent. The TCR beta CDR3 region was amplified by multiplex PCR employing 32 V and 13 J primers. TCRdb re-called the multiplex PCR reads through MiXCR, storing one row per CDR3 protein. The sample carries around 3,000 distinct CDR3 sequences, nearly 45% recorded once. The germline V gene encodes CDR1 DFQATT and CDR2 SNEGSKA (reference sequence). CDR3 length equals 15 residues. V lost 2 bases and J lost 6, with 18 bases in between.

This chain joins TRBV20-1 and TRBJ2-3, with D maybe TRBD2 (6 bases). The specimen was lung tumor tissue. The clonotype was recovered from a man between 60 and 75 years old with non-small cell lung cancer. The CDR3 reads CSARTWGLEGDTQYF. Written as DNA, the CDR3 is TGCAGTGCTAGAACGTGGGGACTGGAGGGGGATACGCAGTATTTT.